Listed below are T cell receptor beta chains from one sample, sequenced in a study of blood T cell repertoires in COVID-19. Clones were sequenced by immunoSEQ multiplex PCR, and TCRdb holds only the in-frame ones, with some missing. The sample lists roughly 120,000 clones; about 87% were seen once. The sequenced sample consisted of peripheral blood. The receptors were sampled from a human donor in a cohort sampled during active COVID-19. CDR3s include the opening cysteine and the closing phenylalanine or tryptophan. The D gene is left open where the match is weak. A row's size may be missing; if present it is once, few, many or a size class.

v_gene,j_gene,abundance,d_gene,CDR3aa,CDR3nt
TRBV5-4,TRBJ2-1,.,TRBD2,CASSPQASGYNEQFF,TGTGCCAGCAGCCCCCAGGCTAGCGGATACAATGAGCAGTTCTTC
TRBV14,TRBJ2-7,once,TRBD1,CASSRVLGTGVYEQYF,TGTGCCAGCAGCCGCGTCCTAGGGACAGGGGTCTACGAGCAGTACTTC
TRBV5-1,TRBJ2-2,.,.,CASSYSPPGLGGELFF,TGCGCCAGCAGCTATTCCCCACCAGGGTTGGGCGGGGAGCTGTTTTTT
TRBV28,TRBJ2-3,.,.,CASSRPVSKADTQYF,TGTGCCAGCAGTCGACCTGTTAGCAAGGCAGATACGCAGTATTTT
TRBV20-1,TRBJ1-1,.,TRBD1,CSASQGVGTEAFF,TGCAGTGCTAGTCAGGGGGTTGGGACTGAAGCTTTCTTT
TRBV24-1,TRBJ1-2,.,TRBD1,CATSADSRQGGSYTF,TGTGCCACCAGTGCCGACTCTAGACAGGGTGGTAGCTACACCTTC
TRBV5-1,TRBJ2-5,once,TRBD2,CASSLGGGRSHRETQYF,TGCGCCAGCAGCTTGGGTGGCGGGAGAAGCCACCGAGAGACCCAGTACTTC
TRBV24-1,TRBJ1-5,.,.,CATSDPRLGDGQPQHF,TGTGCCACCAGTGACCCAAGGTTAGGGGATGGCCAGCCCCAGCATTTT
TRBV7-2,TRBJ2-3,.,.,CASSPRSGADTQYF,TGTGCCAGCAGCCCGAGGAGTGGCGCAGATACGCAGTATTTT
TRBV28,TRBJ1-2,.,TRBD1,CASRRPTRGNYGYTF,TGTGCCAGCAGAAGACCAACCAGGGGGAACTATGGCTACACCTTC
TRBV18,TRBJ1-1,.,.,CASYLQGFGTEAFF,TGTGCCAGCTACCTACAGGGTTTCGGCACTGAAGCTTTCTTT
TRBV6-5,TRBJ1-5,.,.,CASSQGYNQPQHF,TGTGCCAGCAGTCAGGGGTACAATCAGCCCCAGCATTTT
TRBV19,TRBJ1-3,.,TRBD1,CASTRQGAKGNTIYF,TGTGCCAGTACCCGACAGGGGGCGAAAGGAAACACCATATATTTT
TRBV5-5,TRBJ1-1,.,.,CASSGPRAGTEAFF,TGTGCCAGCAGCGGACCCAGGGCGGGGACTGAAGCTTTCTTT
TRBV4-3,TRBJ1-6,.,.,CASSQGYGDKGSPLHF,TGCGCCAGCAGCCAAGGTTACGGGGACAAAGGTTCACCCCTCCACTTT
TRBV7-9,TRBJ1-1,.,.,CASSSGLGINTEAFF,TGTGCCAGCAGTAGCGGTCTGGGGATTAACACTGAAGCTTTCTTT
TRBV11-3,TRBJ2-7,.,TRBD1,CASSLEGQGTNEQYF,TGTGCCAGCAGCTTAGAGGGACAGGGGACCAACGAGCAGTACTTC
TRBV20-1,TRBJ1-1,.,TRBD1,CSASQGARATEAFF,TGCAGTGCTAGTCAGGGGGCGCGGGCCACTGAAGCTTTCTTT
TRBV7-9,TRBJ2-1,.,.,CASSLGGLGRGNNEQFF,TGTGCCAGCAGCTTAGGGGGACTCGGGCGCGGGAACAATGAGCAGTTCTTC
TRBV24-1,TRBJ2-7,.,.,CATSSQGANEQYF,TGTGCCACCAGCAGCCAGGGCGCGAACGAGCAGTACTTC
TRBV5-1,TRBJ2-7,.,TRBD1,CASSWTGPGEQYF,TGCGCCAGCAGCTGGACAGGGCCGGGGGAGCAGTACTTC
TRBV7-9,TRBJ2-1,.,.,CASSLLRGQFF,TGTGCCAGCAGCTTATTGCGGGGGCAGTTCTTC
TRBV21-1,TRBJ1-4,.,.,CAERGSRQQLFF,TGTGCCGAAAGGGGTTCGAGACAACAACTGTTTTTT
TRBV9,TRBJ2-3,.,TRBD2,CASSVSSGGSTDTQYF,TGTGCCAGCAGCGTCTCTAGCGGGGGGTCCACAGATACGCAGTATTTT
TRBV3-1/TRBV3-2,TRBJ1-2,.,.,CASSHYGGGYTF,TGTGCCAGCAGCCATTACGGAGGGGGCTACACCTTC
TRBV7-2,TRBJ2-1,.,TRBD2,CASSVDRTSGGLYNEQFF,TGTGCCAGCAGCGTTGACAGGACTAGCGGGGGTCTCTACAATGAGCAGTTCTTC
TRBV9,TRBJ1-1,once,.,CASSGLDNTEAFF,TGTGCCAGCAGCGGACTAGATAACACTGAAGCTTTCTTT
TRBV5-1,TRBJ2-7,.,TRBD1,CASSLDTGTAYF,TGCGCCAGCAGCTTGGACACCGGGACAGCGTACTTC
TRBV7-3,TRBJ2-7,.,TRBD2,CASSSPGLALYF,TGTGCCAGCAGCTCTCCGGGACTAGCCTTATACTTC
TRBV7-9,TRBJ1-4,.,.,CASSLAVAVSEKLFF,TGTGCCAGCAGCTTAGCGGTGGCAGTATCAGAAAAACTGTTTTTT
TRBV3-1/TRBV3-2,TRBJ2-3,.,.,CASSQGPYTDTQYF,TGTGCCAGCAGCCAGGGGCCATACACAGATACGCAGTATTTT
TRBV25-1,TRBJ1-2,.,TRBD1,CASRGGAGGSNYGYTF,TGTGCCAGCAGGGGGGGGGCAGGGGGCAGTAACTATGGCTACACCTTC
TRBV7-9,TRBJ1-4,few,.,CASSPTTGLDEKLFF,TGTGCCAGCAGTCCCACGACAGGTCTGGATGAAAAACTGTTTTTT
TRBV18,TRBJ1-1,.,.,CASSPTQGLMNTEAFF,TGTGCCAGCTCACCCACCCAGGGTTTAATGAACACTGAAGCTTTCTTT
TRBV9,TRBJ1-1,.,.,CASSVRGGDTEAFF,TGTGCCAGCAGCGTCCGGGGGGGAGACACTGAAGCTTTCTTT
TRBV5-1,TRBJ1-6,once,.,CASSLDPLDSPLHF,TGCGCCAGCAGCTTGGACCCATTAGATTCACCCCTCCACTTT
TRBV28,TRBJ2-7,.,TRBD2,CASSTPLADSIYEQYF,TGTGCCAGCAGTACCCCCCTAGCGGATTCCATCTACGAGCAGTACTTC
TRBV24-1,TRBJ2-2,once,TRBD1,CATKGAADTGELFF,TGTGCCACCAAGGGGGCGGCGGACACCGGGGAGCTGTTTTTT
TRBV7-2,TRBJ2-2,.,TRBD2,CASSLVSGSRTGELFF,TGTGCCAGCAGCTTAGTAAGCGGGAGTAGAACCGGGGAGCTGTTTTTT
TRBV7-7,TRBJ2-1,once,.,CASSLYESSYNEQFF,TGTGCCAGCAGCTTATATGAGAGCTCCTACAATGAGCAGTTCTTC
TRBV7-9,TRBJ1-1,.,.,CASSLVGATEAFF,TGTGCCAGCAGCTTAGTTGGGGCTACTGAAGCTTTCTTT
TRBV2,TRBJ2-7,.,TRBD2,CATRDYKSYEQYF,TGTGCCACCCGGGACTATAAAAGCTACGAGCAGTACTTC
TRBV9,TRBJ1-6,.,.,CASSVVVDSPLHF,TGTGCCAGCAGCGTAGTAGTCGATTCACCCCTCCACTTT
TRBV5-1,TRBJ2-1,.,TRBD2,CASSLATSGIGNEQFF,TGCGCCAGCAGCTTGGCGACTAGCGGCATTGGCAATGAGCAGTTCTTC
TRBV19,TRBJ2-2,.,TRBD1,CASSPRDRVTGELFF,TGTGCCAGTAGCCCCCGGGACAGGGTCACCGGGGAGCTGTTTTTT
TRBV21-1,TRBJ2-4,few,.,CASTRGERERGRAKNIQYF,TGTGCCAGCACCCGAGGGGAGCGGGAGCGAGGGCGAGCCAAAAACATTCAGTACTTC
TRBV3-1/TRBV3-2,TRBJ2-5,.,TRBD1,CASRRDSQETQYF,TGTGCCAGCAGGAGGGACAGCCAAGAGACCCAGTACTTC
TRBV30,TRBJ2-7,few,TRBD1,CALGQGGWQYF,TGTGCACTTGGACAGGGGGGTTGGCAGTACTTC
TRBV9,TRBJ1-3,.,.,CASSARDFSGNTIYF,TGTGCCAGCAGCGCCCGGGATTTCTCTGGAAACACCATATATTTT
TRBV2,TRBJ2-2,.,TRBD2,CASSPLAGALTGELFF,TGTGCCAGCAGTCCACTAGCGGGGGCTCTCACCGGGGAGCTGTTTTTT